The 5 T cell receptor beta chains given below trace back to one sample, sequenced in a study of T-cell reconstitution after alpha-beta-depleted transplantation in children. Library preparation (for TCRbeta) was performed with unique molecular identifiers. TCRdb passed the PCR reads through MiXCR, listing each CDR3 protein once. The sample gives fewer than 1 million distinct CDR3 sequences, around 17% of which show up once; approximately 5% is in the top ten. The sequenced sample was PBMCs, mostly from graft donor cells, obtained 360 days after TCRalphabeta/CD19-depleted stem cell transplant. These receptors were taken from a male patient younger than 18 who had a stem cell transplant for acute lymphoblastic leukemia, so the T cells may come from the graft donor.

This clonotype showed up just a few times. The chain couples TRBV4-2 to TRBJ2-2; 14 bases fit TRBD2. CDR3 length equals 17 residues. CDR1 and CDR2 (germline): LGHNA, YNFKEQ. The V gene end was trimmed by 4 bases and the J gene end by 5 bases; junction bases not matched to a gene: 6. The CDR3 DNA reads TGTGCCAGCAGCCCAAGACTAGCGGGAGGGATTACCGGGGAGCTGTTTTTT. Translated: CASSPRLAGGITGELFF.

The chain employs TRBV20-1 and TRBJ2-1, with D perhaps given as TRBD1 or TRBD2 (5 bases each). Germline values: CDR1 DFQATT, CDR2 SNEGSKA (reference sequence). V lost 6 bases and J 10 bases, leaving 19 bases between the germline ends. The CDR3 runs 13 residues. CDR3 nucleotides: TGCAGTGCCCCCCGACAGTCCCGGAGGGAGCAGTTCTTC. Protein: CSAPRQSRREQFF.

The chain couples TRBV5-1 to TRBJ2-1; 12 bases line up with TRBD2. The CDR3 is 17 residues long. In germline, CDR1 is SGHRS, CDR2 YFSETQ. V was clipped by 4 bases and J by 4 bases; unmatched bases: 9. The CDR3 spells CASSLQLAGGLYNEQFF. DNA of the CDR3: TGCGCCAGCAGCCTACAACTAGCGGGAGGACTGTACAATGAGCAGTTCTTC. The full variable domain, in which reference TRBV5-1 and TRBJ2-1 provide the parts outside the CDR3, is KAGVTQTPRYLIKTRGQQVTLSCSPISGHRSVSWYQQTPGQGLQFLFEYFSETQRNKGNFPGRFSGRQFSNSRSEMNVSTLELGDSALYLCASSLQLAGGLYNEQFFGPGTRLTVL.

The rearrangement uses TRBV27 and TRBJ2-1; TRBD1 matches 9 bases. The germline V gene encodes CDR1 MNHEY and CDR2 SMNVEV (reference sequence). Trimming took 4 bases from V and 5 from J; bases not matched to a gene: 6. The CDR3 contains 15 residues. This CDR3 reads CASSSRQGVNNEQFF. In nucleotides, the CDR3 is TGTGCCAGCAGTTCCCGACAGGGGGTGAACAATGAGCAGTTCTTC.

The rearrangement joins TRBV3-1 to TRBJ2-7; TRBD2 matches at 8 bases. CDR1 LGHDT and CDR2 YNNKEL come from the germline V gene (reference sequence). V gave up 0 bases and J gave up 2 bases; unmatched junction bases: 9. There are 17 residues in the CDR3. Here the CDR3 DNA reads TGTGCCAGCAGCCAAGATCTAGGACTAGCTCTTACCTACGAGCAGTACTTC. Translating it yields CASSQDLGLALTYEQYF.